This TCR beta chain was recorded in a study of shared clonotypes between healthy human individuals (TCRdb year 2020). Describing the broader study: The cohort comprised a couple of women and a few men aged 18 to 49 years. For each donor, CD4 naive and CD4 memory were each run on three plates, CD8 naive on two plates, and CD8 memory on one plate. To estimate repertoire size and how much clonotypes are shared between individuals, the study performed deep sequencing of blood TCR repertoires from 4 to 6 healthy adults. To increase sequencing depth and limit assay-specific biases, TCR repertoire library preparation and sequencing were carried out by different laboratories using diverse techniques. Between about 0.85 and 9.5 billion PBMCs per donor were obtained by leukapheresis. General conclusions and limits of the study: Sharing across several donors was observed for around 5% of naive CD4, over 3% of naive CD8, over 2% of memory CD4, and less than 0.45% of memory CD8 clonotypes. Higher generation probabilities were observed for clonotypes shared by all four sorted-subset donors than for non-shared clonotypes. Sampling was limited to blood, and TCR repertoires in tissue likely differ from TCR repertoires in blood. The small number of donors limited the genetic and exposure-history diversity represented. Based on pairwise subsampling, the degree of clonotype sharing among donors was expected to be affected by sequencing depth. Rarefaction of sorted-subset datasets indicated incomplete sequencing despite the large sequencing depth. Naive subsets generally had larger estimated clonotype richness than memory subsets.

Based on the germline V gene (reference sequence), the CDR1 and CDR2 sequences are WNHNN and SYGVQD. The CDR3 runs 15 amino acids, cysteine and phenylalanine included. Only CDR3 DNA is held: 45 bases, read in frame from base 1. Relative to germline, V is 11 bases shorter and J is 8 bases shorter, with 25 bases between their ends. About this clone: The specificity of this receptor is unknown. Nothing much larger sits one base from this clone, and base qualities are not available.

TCR CDR3 regions were amplified from genomic DNA by multiplex PCR using the deep immunoSEQ assay. Extracted genomic DNA from each cell subset was spread evenly across all wells of several immunoSEQ 96-well plates, with each plate serving as a replicate. For sorted subsets, 200 to 250 ng of genomic DNA, equivalent to around 29,000 T cell genomes, went into each replicate PCR. The purified libraries were quantified using a Qubit 3.0 fluorometer, sized with a Bioanalyzer 2100, and then quantified again using the KAPA Library Quantification kit. A separate single-read 150-cycle Illumina NextSeq 550 flow cell was used to sequence each immunoSEQ 96-well plate. Processing in the source paper ran as follows. Because the immunoSEQ output held only junctional sequences and lacked quality scores, the filtering could not match the filtering applied to full-length reads. Sequences were annotated with PyIR, a Python wrapper for IgBLAST v1.9, and V/J genes and CDR3 were assigned using IMGT germline references. Any read was removed if the V/J assignment was weak (E-value above 1e-6), the CDR3 was missing, or the read contained stop codons, out-of-frame junctions, or ambiguous translated residues. V3J clonotypes were defined as sequences sharing an identical inferred V gene, J gene, and CDR3 amino acid sequence. Percentage overlap between repertoires was computed as shared unique clonotypes divided by the size of the smaller repertoire. RTK rarefaction, the Chao1 estimator, and Recon v2.1 estimates of unobserved clonotypes were used to assess repertoire richness. OLGA was used to compute generation probabilities for all TCRbeta clonotypes that the gDNA method yielded from a handful of donors. TCRdb limited this immuneACCESS table to in-frame rearrangements with V and J called. A share of clones is missing; checked studies link under half to unresolved V genes, and the rest is unexplained. V and J calls and clone size follow that table, whereas D and trimming were derived from the DNA. The sample profile shows approximately 2.1 million clones; 85% to 95% of them were found once. The biggest ten clones account for about 0.39% of the sample.

The donors were healthy, HIV-negative adults who had no recently reported acute infections or vaccinations. Every donor was a Caucasian adult residing in Nashville, Tennessee, USA. CD4+ T cells were enriched through magnetic negative selection, after which naive cells were positively selected on CD45RA and the remaining negative fraction served as the memory subset. Blood was obtained by leukapheresis, after which PBMCs were separated by Ficoll-Histopaque density gradient centrifugation and cryopreserved in liquid nitrogen vapor phase. Analytical flow cytometry was used to check the purity and quantity of each magnetically sorted T cell population. Genomic DNA was isolated from each sorted fraction and quantified by UV absorbance on a Nanodrop 2000c.

The sequence came from a man between 18 and 35 years old in good health. Some clones in this sample may be carry-over from other donors' samples. The material sequenced was naive CD4+ T cells from PBMCs. In the paper's terms, the cell subset or site label means: CD45RA+ positively selected. Recombination linked TRBV10-1 to TRBJ2-1; tentative D gene TRBD2, with 6 bases matching. The DNA reads TGCGCCCGCACAGGAGGGGCCGATCGGGTCTATGAGCAGTTCTTC. It encodes CARTGGADRVYEQFF.